This is a list of T cell receptor beta chains from one sample in a study of T-cell memory formation after mild COVID-19. TCRdb fed the 5' RACE reads into MiXCR, producing one record per CDR3 protein. The repertoire includes 300,000 to 350,000 distinct CDR3 sequences, approximately 14% of them detected once, and 20% to 25% sits in the top ten. The specimen sequenced was PBMCs or a T cell subset sorted from them (not recorded which). These receptors were collected from a young man who had mild COVID-19 (a few samples of this study predate the infection). Cell type and time point are not known. The CDR3 runs from the conserved cysteine through the conserved F or W.

TRBV4-1 | CASSQLGAATNEKLFF
TRBV7-8 | CASSLHRAANEKLFF
TRBV7-2 | CASGGYADTQYF
TRBV5-1 | CASSWGQRGNNEQFF
TRBV21-1 | CASSKASPRRRPGGQPQHF
TRBV5-8 | CASSRKKTGGFSYEQYF
TRBV7-9 | CASSLSRDWQFF
TRBV20-1 | CSVGTVYYEQYF
TRBV12-3/TRBV12-4 | CASSLTAPDQPQHF
TRBV6-1 | CASPTPGGDYGYTF
TRBV5-1 | CASRGLAGGTRLGEQFF
TRBV6-5 | CASSYSQGSHQPQHF
TRBV18 | CASSPPGRGYEQYF
TRBV28 | CASSLYRGAGTKNIQYF
TRBV6-5 | CASSSQGLAGEQETQYF
TRBV2 | CASRRAEETQYF
TRBV15 | CATAGVSGANVLTF
TRBV27 | CASRGRLQETQYF
TRBV19 | CASSSGVAYNEQFF
TRBV7-9 | CASSSDWNTEAFF
TRBV30 | CAWGNTEAFF
TRBV11-2 | CASSFNEGQETQYF
TRBV5-6 | CASSPDRWTPRDATNEKLFF
TRBV5-1 | CASSPARGLDGDTQYF
TRBV29-1 | CSVGGTRRDGYTF
TRBV7-6 | CASSFPGTGEYTEAFF
TRBV6-5 | CASSLTEQQETQYF
TRBV6-2/TRBV6-3 | CASRPGLAGSYEQYF
TRBV12-3/TRBV12-4 | CASSPEAGGLAEAFF
TRBV5-1 | CASSLLYLNEQFF
TRBV6-5 | CASSLQGISAGELFF
TRBV2 | CASSGGSGYNEQFF
TRBV20-1 | CSASHGPDEKLFF
TRBV10-2 | CASSESGRGGPQETQYF
TRBV19 | CASSVTRSGNTIYF
TRBV12-3/TRBV12-4 | CASSSRGGASSGANVLTF
TRBV4-3 | CASSQARQGTQYF
TRBV7-7 | CASSLQKESQQFF
TRBV7-2 | CASSIKVGNTEAFF
TRBV25-1 | CASSSRSGPDTQYF
TRBV3-1 | CASSDDASTATF
TRBV6-6 | CASSSPGGRIETQYF
TRBV12-3/TRBV12-4 | CASRQSLAGADTQYF